Listed here are 14 T cell receptor beta chains from one sample, sequenced in a study of graft-versus-host responses after intestinal transplantation. These receptors are not linked to any known antigen. Libraries were prepared by immunoSEQ multiplex PCR; TCRdb keeps only in-frame clonotypes and omits some of them. The sample lists around 99,000 clones; roughly 91% were seen once. Sequencing used unstimulated CD8+ T cells sorted from spleen or lymph node cells, obtained before intestinal transplant. The receptors here all came from a human donor who received an intestinal transplant.

The rearrangement uses TRBV7-8 and TRBJ2-7; the match to TRBD1 covers 11 bases. Trimming cost V 4 bases and J 3 bases; bases outside gene matches: 5. The length of the CDR3 is 15 residues. CDR1 and CDR2 (germline): SGHVS, FQNEAQ. The CDR3 DNA reads as TGTGCCAGCAGCTCAGGACAGGGGGCCCACTACGAGCAGTACTTC. Translated: CASSSGQGAHYEQYF.

This clone was recorded once. This chain connects TRBV7-7 to TRBJ2-7; maybe TRBD2 (6 bases). Trimming removed 5 bases from V and 3 bases from J, with 17 bases in between. The CDR3 sequence is 15 residues long. The germline V gene has CDR1 SSHAT and CDR2 FNYEAQ (reference sequence). The CDR3 protein is CASSRARTGDYEQYF. Here the CDR3 DNA reads TGTGCCAGCAGCAGAGCACGGACGGGAGACTACGAGCAGTACTTC.

This clone was observed a handful of times. This chain uses TRBV2 with TRBJ1-4; no clear D gene. V lost 8 bases, J lost 8 bases, and 9 bases lay in between. In germline, CDR1 is SNHLY, CDR2 FYNNEI. This CDR3 has 11 amino acids. In DNA form, the CDR3 reads TGTGCCAGCCGCATCGGGGAAAAACTGTTTTTT. Translation gives CASRIGEKLFF.

The V and J genes are TRBV4-1 and TRBJ2-7; TRBD2 agrees at 7 bases. The ends lost 6 bases at V and 4 bases at J; junction bases unmatched: 12. There are 15 residues in the CDR3. CDR1 is MGHRA, CDR2 YSYEKL, per germline. The chain's CDR3 is CASSQETGRAYEQYF. In DNA form, the CDR3 reads TGCGCCAGCAGTCAGGAAACTGGGAGGGCGTACGAGCAGTACTTC.

This chain connects TRBV7-9 to TRBJ2-3; a possible D gene is TRBD2 (7 bases). The CDR3 extends over 18 amino acids. V dropped 7 bases and J dropped 0 bases, with 23 bases sitting between them. Germline CDR1 reads SEHNR; CDR2 reads FQNEAQ (reference sequence). CDR3 amino acids: CASTLGGARTSSTDTQYF. In DNA, the CDR3 is TGTGCCAGCACCTTGGGGGGGGCCCGGACATCTAGCACAGATACGCAGTATTTT.

The chain couples TRBV7-2 to TRBJ2-1; 14 bases agree with TRBD2. CDR1 is SGHTA, CDR2 FQGNSA, per germline. The CDR3 runs 16 residues. The V gene end was trimmed by 4 bases and the J gene end by 7 bases; junction bases not matched to a gene: 6. The CDR3 loop reads CASSSGLAGGRNEQFF. As DNA, the CDR3 is TGTGCCAGCAGCTCCGGACTAGCGGGGGGACGGAATGAGCAGTTCTTC.

The V and J genes are TRBV2 and TRBJ2-3; TRBD1 matches 7 bases. Germline CDR1 and CDR2: SNHLY and FYNNEI. This CDR3 has 16 amino acids. V was clipped by 6 bases and J by 2 bases; unmatched bases: 11. CDR3 nucleotides: TGTGCCAGCAGGGGAACAGGGGTCCCCCACACAGATACGCAGTATTTT. Translating gives CASRGTGVPHTDTQYF.

The chain carries TRBV9 and TRBJ1-1; no clear D gene. Germline V gives CDR1 SGDLS, CDR2 YYNGEE. The CDR3 contains 19 residues. V was shortened by 4 bases and J by 3 bases, with 28 bases between the two germline ends. The CDR3 protein is CASSTRSLVVAPSYTEAFF. CDR3 nucleotide sequence: TGTGCCAGCAGCACCCGATCTCTCGTAGTCGCCCCCTCATACACTGAAGCTTTCTTT.

The chain's CDR3 is CASSGSQGAEAFF. In DNA, the CDR3 is TGTGCCAGCAGCGGGAGCCAGGGGGCTGAAGCTTTCTTT. The rearrangement links TRBV9 to TRBJ1-1, with TRBD1 identical over 7 bases. V shed 3 bases, J shed 6 bases, and the junction held 5 bases outside the gene matches. Germline CDR1 and CDR2: SGDLS and YYNGEE. The CDR3 extends over 13 amino acids. Using reference TRBV9 and TRBJ1-1 for the parts outside the CDR3, the full variable domain is DSGVTQTPKHLITATGQRVTLRCSPRSGDLSVYWYQQSLDQGLQFLIQYYNGEERAKGNILERFSAQQFPDLHSELNLSSLELGDSALYFCASSGSQGAEAFFGQGTRLTVV.

This chain joins TRBV6-5 and TRBJ1-1, with D uncertain. Germline values: CDR1 MNHEY, CDR2 SVGAGI. This CDR3 region has 13 residues. Trimming left V 7 bases short and J 0 bases short, with 9 bases between. The CDR3 DNA reads as TGTGCCAGCACTCGGGGTATGAACACTGAAGCTTTCTTT. Its protein product is CASTRGMNTEAFF.

J is TRBJ2-1 and V is TRBV30; perhaps TRBD2 as D (6 bases). Germline V CDR1 and CDR2: GTSNPN, SVGIG (reference sequence). The V end lost 0 bases, the J end lost 9 bases, and 9 bases lay between the germline ends. The CDR3 runs to 12 residues. CDR3 nucleotide sequence: TGTGCCTGGAGTGTAATCGGGAGTGAGCAGTTCTTC. It specifies CAWSVIGSEQFF. Combining the CDR3 with reference TRBV30 and TRBJ2-1 gives the whole variable domain SQTIHQWPATLVQPVGSPLSLECTVEGTSNPNLYWYRQAAGRGLQLLFYSVGIGQISSEVPQNLSASRPQDRQFILSSKKLLLSDSGFYLCAWSVIGSEQFFGPGTRLTVL.

CDR3 region: CASSWGLAGGDEQFF. CDR3 DNA sequence: TGCGCCAGCAGCTGGGGACTAGCGGGGGGGGATGAGCAGTTCTTC. This chain links TRBV5-1 with TRBJ2-1; 16 nucleotides match TRBD2. This CDR3 comprises 15 residues. Germline lookup yields CDR1 SGHRS and CDR2 YFSETQ. V lost 3 bases, J lost 8 bases, and 2 bases stayed unmatched.

Comment on this clone: The same CDR3 is also encoded by other DNA sequences in this sample. V and J are TRBV9 and TRBJ2-7, with TRBD1 matching 10 bases. The V segment lost 0 bases and the J segment 3 bases; nucleotides outside the gene matches: 0. The germline V gene encodes CDR1 SGDLS and CDR2 YYNGEE. This CDR3 contains 14 residues. DNA of the CDR3: TGTGCCAGCAGCGTAGGGGACAGGGGCTACGAGCAGTACTTC. It encodes CASSVGDRGYEQYF.

The rearrangement links TRBV4-3 to TRBJ2-7; D is unresolved. CDR3 length: 15 amino acids. V was trimmed by 0 bases and J by 3 bases, leaving 12 bases between them. The germline V gene has CDR1 LGHNA and CDR2 YSLEER. CDR3 protein: CASSQDRSADYEQYF. The CDR3 DNA is TGCGCCAGCAGCCAAGATCGGTCGGCGGACTACGAGCAGTACTTC.